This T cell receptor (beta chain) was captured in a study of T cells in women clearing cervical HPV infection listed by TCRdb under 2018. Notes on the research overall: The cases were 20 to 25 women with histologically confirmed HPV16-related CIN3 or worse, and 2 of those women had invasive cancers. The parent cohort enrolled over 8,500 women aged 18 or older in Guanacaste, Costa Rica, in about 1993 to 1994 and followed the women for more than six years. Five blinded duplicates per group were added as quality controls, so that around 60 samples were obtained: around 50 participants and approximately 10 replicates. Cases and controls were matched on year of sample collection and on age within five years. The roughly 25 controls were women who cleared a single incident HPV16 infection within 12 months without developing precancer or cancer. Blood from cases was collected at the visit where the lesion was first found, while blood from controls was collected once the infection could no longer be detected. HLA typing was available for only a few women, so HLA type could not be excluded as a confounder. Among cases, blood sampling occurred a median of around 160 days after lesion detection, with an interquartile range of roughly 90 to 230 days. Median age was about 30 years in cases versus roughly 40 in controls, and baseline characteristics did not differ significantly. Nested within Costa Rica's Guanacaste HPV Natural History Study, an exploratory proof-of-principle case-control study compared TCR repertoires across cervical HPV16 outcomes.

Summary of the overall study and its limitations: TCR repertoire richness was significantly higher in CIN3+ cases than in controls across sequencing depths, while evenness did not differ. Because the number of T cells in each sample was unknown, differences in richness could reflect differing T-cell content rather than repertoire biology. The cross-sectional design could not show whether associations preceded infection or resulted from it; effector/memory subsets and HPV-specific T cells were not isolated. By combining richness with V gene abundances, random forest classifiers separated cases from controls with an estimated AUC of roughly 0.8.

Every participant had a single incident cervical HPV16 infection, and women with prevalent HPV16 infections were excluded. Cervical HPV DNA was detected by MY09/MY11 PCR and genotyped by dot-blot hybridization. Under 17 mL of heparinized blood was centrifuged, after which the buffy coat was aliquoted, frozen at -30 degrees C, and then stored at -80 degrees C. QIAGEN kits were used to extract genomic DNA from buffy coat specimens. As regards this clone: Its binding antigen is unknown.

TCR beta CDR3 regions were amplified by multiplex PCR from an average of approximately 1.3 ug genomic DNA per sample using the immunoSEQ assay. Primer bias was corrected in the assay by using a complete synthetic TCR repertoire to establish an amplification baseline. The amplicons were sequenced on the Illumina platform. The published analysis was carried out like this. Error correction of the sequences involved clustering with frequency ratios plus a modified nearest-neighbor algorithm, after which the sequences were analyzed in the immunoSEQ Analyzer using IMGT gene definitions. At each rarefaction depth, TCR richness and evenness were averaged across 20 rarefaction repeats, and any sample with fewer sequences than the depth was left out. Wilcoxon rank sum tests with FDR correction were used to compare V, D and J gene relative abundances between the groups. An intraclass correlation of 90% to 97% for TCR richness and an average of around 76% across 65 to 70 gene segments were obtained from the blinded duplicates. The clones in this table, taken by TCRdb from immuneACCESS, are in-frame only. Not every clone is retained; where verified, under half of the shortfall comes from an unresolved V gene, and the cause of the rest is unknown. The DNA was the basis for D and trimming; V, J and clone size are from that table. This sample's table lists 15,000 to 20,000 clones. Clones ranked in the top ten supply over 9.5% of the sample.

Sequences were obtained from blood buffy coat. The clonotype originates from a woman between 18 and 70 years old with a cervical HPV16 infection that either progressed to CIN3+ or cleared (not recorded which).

CDR3 region: CSADWTGLASYNEQFF. The sequenced part of the CDR3 DNA is TGCAGTGCAGATTGGACGGGACTAGCTTCCTACAATGAG. The rearranged chain carries TRBV20-1 and TRBJ2-1; TRBD2 aligns with 9 central bases. The CDR3 is cut off 3 residues early in the read; its end comes from the germline J gene. Counted from cysteine to phenylalanine, this CDR3 has 16 amino acids. Sequencing covers 39 bases of the CDR3, shown here with the frame starting at base 1. The germline V end is reduced by 6 bases and the J end by 1 base; junction bases left unmatched: 10. The germline V gene (reference sequence) specifies DFQATT as CDR1 and SNEGSKA as CDR2.